The entry below gives a single T cell receptor (beta chain) sequence along with its context. No antigen is known for it. This record comes from a study of human T cells and chemical hapten exposure. Study at large: TCR yields per sample varied, mainly owing to small pooled library volume differences. General observations from the study: TCRs at a frequency above 1 in 1000 stayed unchanged with DPC sensitization.

Single cDNA molecules in the library carried unique molecular identifiers attached during preparation. In the original analysis: The median was around 88,000 TCRs per sample, ranging about 20,000 to 700,000. Using its own MiXCR run on the 5' RACE reads, TCRdb lists one record per CDR3 protein. The V and J calls, along with clone size, are taken from TCRdb and not from the paper's own processing. The table records around 80,000 distinct CDR3 sequences, more than 15% of them present only once. The authors' total RNA extraction used unfractionated whole blood. This CDR3 has 14 residues. CDR1 and CDR2 from the germline V gene are SGDLS and YYNGEE. V was cut by 0 bases and J by 1 base, with 5 bases left in between.

The receptor's source is a female donor in good health. J is TRBJ1-5 and V is TRBV9; D ambiguous. The DNA for the CDR3 is TGTGCCAGCAGCGTAGGAAGAAGCAATCAGCCCCAGCATTTT. This translates into CASSVGRSNQPQHF.